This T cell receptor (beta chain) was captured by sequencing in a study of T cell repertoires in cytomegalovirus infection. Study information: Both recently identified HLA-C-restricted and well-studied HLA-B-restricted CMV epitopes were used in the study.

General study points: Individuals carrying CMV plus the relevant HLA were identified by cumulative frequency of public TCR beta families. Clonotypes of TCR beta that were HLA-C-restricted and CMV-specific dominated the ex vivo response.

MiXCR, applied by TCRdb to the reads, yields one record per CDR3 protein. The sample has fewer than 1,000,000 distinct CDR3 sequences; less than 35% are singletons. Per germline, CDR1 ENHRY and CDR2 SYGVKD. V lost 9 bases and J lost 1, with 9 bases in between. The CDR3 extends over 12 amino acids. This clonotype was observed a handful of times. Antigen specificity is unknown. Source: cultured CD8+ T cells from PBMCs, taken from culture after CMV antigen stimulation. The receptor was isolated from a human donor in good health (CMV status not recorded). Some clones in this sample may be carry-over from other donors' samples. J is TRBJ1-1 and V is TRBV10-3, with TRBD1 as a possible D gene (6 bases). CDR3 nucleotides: TGTGCCATACAGGACAGGAACACTGAAGCTTTCTTT. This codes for CAIQDRNTEAFF.